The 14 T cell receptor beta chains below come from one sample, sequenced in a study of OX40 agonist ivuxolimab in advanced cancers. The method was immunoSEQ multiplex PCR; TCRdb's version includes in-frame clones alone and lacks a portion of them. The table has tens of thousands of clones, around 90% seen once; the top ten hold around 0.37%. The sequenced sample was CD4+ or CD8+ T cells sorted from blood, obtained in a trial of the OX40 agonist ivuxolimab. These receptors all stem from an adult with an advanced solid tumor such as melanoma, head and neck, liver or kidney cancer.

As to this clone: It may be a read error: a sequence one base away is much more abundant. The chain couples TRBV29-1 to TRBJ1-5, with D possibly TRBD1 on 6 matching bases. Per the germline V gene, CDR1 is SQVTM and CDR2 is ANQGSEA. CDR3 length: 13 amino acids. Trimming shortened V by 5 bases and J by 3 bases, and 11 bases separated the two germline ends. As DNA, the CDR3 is TGCAGCGTTTGGGGGGGCTACAATCAGCCCCAGCATTTT. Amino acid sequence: CSVWGGYNQPQHF.

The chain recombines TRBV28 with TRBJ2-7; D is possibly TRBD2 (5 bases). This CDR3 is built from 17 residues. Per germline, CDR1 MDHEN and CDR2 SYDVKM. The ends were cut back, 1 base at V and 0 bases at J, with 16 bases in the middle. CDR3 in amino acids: CASSLSGRTINSYEQYF. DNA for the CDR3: TGTGCCAGCAGTTTATCGGGGAGAACAATAAACTCCTACGAGCAGTACTTC.

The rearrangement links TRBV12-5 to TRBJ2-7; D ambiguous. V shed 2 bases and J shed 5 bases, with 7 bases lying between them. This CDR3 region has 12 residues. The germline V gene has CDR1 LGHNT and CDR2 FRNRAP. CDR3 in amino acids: CASGLMGNEQYF. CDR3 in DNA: TGTGCTAGTGGTTTGATGGGGAACGAGCAGTACTTC.

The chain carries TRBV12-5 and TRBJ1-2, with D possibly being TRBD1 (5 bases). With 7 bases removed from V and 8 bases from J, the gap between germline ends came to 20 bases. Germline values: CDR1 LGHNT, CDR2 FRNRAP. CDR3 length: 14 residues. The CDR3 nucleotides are TGTGCTAGTGCCAGGGACTCCCCCGGTATCGGCTACACCTTC. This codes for CASARDSPGIGYTF.

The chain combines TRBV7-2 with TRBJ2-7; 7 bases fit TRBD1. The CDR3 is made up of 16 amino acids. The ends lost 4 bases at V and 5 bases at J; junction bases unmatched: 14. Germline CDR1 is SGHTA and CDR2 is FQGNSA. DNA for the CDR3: TGTGCCAGCAGCTCCCGGGACAGTACCCTCCGGGACGAGCAGTACTTC. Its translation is CASSSRDSTLRDEQYF.

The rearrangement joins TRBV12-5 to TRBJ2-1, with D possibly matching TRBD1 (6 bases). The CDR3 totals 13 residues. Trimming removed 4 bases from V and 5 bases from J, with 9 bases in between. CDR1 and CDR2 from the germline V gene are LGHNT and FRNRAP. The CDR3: CASGSRGNNEQFF. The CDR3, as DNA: TGTGCTAGTGGTTCGAGGGGGAACAATGAGCAGTTCTTC.

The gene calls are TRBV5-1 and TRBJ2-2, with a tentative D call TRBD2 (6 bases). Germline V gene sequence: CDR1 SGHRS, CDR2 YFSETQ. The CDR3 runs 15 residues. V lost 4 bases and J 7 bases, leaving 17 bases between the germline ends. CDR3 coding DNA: TGCGCCAGCAGCCTGGTTCAGGGAGGAGGCGGGGAGCTGTTTTTT. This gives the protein CASSLVQGGGGELFF. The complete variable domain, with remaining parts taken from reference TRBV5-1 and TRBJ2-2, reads KAGVTQTPRYLIKTRGQQVTLSCSPISGHRSVSWYQQTPGQGLQFLFEYFSETQRNKGNFPGRFSGRQFSNSRSEMNVSTLELGDSALYLCASSLVQGGGGELFFGEGSRLTVL.

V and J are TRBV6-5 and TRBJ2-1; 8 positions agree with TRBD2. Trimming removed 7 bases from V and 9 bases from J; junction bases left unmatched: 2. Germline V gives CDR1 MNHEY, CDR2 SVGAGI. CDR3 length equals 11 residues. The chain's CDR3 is CASTRGGEQFF. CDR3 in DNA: TGTGCCAGCACCCGGGGGGGTGAGCAGTTCTTC.

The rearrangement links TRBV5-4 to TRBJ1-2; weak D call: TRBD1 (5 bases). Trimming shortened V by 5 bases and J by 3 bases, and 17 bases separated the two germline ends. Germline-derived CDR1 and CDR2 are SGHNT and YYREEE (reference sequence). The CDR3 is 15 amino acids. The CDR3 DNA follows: TGTGCCAGCAGTACCCAGGGAAACCTCCACTATGGCTACACCTTC. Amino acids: CASSTQGNLHYGYTF.

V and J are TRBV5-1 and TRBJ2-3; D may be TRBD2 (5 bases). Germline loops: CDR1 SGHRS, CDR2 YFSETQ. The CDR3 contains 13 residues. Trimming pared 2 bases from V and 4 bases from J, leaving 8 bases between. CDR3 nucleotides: TGCGCCAGCAGCTTCGAGGGCTCAGATACGCAGTATTTT. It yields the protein CASSFEGSDTQYF.

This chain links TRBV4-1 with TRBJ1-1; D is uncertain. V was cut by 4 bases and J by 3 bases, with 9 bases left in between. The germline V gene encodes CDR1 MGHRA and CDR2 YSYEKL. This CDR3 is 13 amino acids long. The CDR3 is CASSRQVDTEAFF. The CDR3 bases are TGCGCCAGCAGCCGCCAGGTGGACACTGAAGCTTTCTTT.

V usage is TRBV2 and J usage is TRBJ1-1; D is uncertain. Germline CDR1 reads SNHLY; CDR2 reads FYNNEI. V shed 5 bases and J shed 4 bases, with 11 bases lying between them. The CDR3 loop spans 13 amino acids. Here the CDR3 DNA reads TGTGCCAGCAGTCCCGGGGAGGGCACTGAAGCTTTCTTT. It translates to CASSPGEGTEAFF. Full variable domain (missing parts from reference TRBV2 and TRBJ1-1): EPEVTQTPSHQVTQMGQEVILRCVPISNHLYFYWYRQILGQKVEFLVSFYNNEISEKSEIFDDQFSVERPDGSNFTLKIRSTKLEDSAMYFCASSPGEGTEAFFGQGTRLTVV.

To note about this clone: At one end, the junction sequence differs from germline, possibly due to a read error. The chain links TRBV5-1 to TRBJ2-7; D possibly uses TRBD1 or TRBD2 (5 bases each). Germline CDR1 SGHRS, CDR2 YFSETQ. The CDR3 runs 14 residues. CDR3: CASGLDWGPYEQYF. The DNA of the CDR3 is TGCGCCAGCGGCTTGGATTGGGGACCCTACGAGCAGTACTTC. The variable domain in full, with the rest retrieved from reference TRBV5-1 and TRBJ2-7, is KAGVTQTPRYLIKTRGQQVTLSCSPISGHRSVSWYQQTPGQGLQFLFEYFSETQRNKGNFPGRFSGRQFSNSRSEMNVSTLELGDSALYLCASGLDWGPYEQYFGPGTRLTVT.

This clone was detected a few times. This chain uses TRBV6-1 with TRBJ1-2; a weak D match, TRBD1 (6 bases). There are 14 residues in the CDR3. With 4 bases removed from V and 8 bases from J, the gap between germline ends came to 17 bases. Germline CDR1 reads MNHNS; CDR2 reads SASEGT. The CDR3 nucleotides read TGTGCCAGCAGTGCCCAGACAGGTTTGGAAGGCTACACCTTC. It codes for CASSAQTGLEGYTF.